This T cell receptor beta chain was documented in a study of blood T cell repertoires in COVID-19. Study background: The samples span acute and convalescent COVID-19 from the United States, Italy and Spain.

The CDR3 loop spans 15 amino acids. Germline V gives CDR1 SGHTA, CDR2 FQGNSA. The ends were cut back, 1 base at V and 1 base at J, with 7 bases in the middle. The authors' processing: Amplification from reference gene primers served as the basis for estimated nucleated cell counts. Assay: immunoSEQ multiplex PCR; the TCRdb copy retains only in-frame clones and omits some. The DNA gave D and trimming, while V, J and clone size come from that table. The sample includes some 100,000 clones, roughly four fifths seen only once; the top ten take 10% to 15%. The clonotype originates from a human donor in a cohort sampled during active COVID-19. The sample comprised peripheral blood. The chain uses TRBV7-2 and TRBJ2-2; D ambiguous. This CDR3 reads CASSLGSMNTGELFF. CDR3 bases: TGTGCCAGCAGCTTAGGTTCCATGAACACCGGGGAGCTGTTTTTT.